This passage covers 23 T cell receptor beta chains from one sample sequenced in a study of prognosis after radiotherapy for stage I lung cancer. Multiplex PCR in two rounds served to amplify TCR beta CDR3 from genomic DNA. First-round PCR used primers specific to each TRBV and TRBJ gene. TCRdb re-derived calls from the multiplex PCR reads in MiXCR, one entry per CDR3 protein. The repertoire holds some 15,000 distinct CDR3 sequences, with 50% to 60% as singletons. The sequences come from PBMCs, collected before or after stereotactic body radiation therapy (not recorded which). These receptors all come from a donor over 45 with non-small cell lung cancer.

This chain uses TRBV4-2 with TRBJ1-2; D is undetermined. Trimming left V 4 bases short and J 4 bases short, with 19 bases between. Per germline, CDR1 LGHNA and CDR2 YNFKEQ. The CDR3 contains 16 residues. The CDR3, as DNA: TGTGCCAGCAGCCGCACACGGCGGGCTTTCGGCTATGGCTACACCTTC. Its translation is CASSRTRRAFGYGYTF.

This rearrangement joins TRBV6-1 to TRBJ2-1; unclear D gene. The CDR3 loop spans 13 amino acids. CDR1 is MNHNS, CDR2 SASEGT, per germline. V lost 7 bases and J 6 bases, leaving 13 bases between the germline ends. The CDR3 protein is CASKSSGGNEQFF. For the CDR3, the DNA is TGTGCCAGCAAATCCTCCGGCGGCAATGAGCAGTTCTTC.

This clonotype was observed at least ten times. As DNA, the CDR3 is TGTGCCAGCAGCCGCCCCTTAACGCGAATGAGGGAGCAGTACTTC. This codes for CASSRPLTRMREQYF. The rearrangement joins TRBV5-8 to TRBJ2-7; D gene ambiguous. The CDR3 totals 15 residues. The ends were cut back, 4 bases at V and 7 bases at J, with 21 bases in the middle. CDR1 and CDR2 from the germline V gene are SGHTS and YDEGEE.

This chain connects TRBV6-1 to TRBJ1-5; D gene uncertain. V lost 8 bases to trimming and J lost 3 bases, with 17 bases between them. The CDR3 sequence is 15 residues long. Germline values: CDR1 MNHNS, CDR2 SASEGT. Here the CDR3 reads CASLLLAVNNQPQHF. The CDR3 DNA follows: TGTGCCAGCCTCTTACTCGCGGTAAACAATCAGCCCCAGCATTTT.

This clonotype came up once. The V call is TRBV19, the J call TRBJ1-5, with TRBD1 matching 7 bases. The CDR3 has 13 residues. J was trimmed by 5 bases and V by 5 bases; bases with no gene match: 3. Germline CDR1 LNHDA, CDR2 SQIVND (reference sequence). DNA of the CDR3: TGTGCCAGTAGTTGGGACAGAGATCAGCCCCAGCATTTT. Protein: CASSWDRDQPQHF.

About this clonotype itself: A read error may produce the germline difference seen at one junction end. The rearrangement links TRBV3-1 to TRBJ2-3, with TRBD2 identical over 10 bases. The CDR3 loop spans 17 amino acids. Germline V gene sequence: CDR1 LGHDT, CDR2 YNNKEL (reference sequence). The CDR3 DNA reads TGTGCCAGCAGCCACAGTACTAGCGGGAACCGCGTGGATATGCAGTATTTT. This codes for CASSHSTSGNRVDMQYF.

This clonotype is labeled medium-sized. V is TRBV5-1 and J is TRBJ1-2; D might be TRBD1 (5 bases). CDR3 length: 12 amino acids. Germline values: CDR1 SGHRS, CDR2 YFSETQ. Deletions cut 0 bases from V and 8 bases from J, with 8 bases between. The CDR3 nucleotides are TGCGCCAGCAGCTTGGGGGGCGGCGGCTACACCTTC. This gives the protein CASSLGGGGYTF.

V gene TRBV5-1 combines with J gene TRBJ1-6, with D perhaps matching TRBD1 (6 bases). Between the trimmed V and J ends, which lost 0 bases and 8 bases, there was a span of 9 bases. Germline V gives CDR1 SGHRS, CDR2 YFSETQ. The CDR3 sequence is 14 residues long. The CDR3 coding sequence is TGCGCCAGCAGCTTGGGACAGGATTATTCACCCCTCCACTTT. This translates into CASSLGQDYSPLHF.

The chain combines TRBV12-3 or TRBV12-4 with TRBJ1-3; D is unclear. The CDR3 covers 12 residues. Trimming removed 8 bases at V and 2 bases at J, with 7 bases between. In nucleotides, the CDR3 is TGTGCCAGCTCCCTCCCTGGAAACACCATATATTTT. Its protein is CASSLPGNTIYF.

This clonotype is medium-sized. This chain joins TRBV7-6 and TRBJ2-1, with D hard to call. Germline loops: CDR1 SGHVS, CDR2 FNYEAQ. Between the trimmed V and J ends, which lost 1 base and 8 bases, there was a span of 6 bases. This CDR3 has 12 residues. CDR3 DNA: TGTGCCAGCAGCTTAGTTGGTGATGAGCAGTTCTTC. This gives the protein CASSLVGDEQFF.

The sample holds one count of this clonotype. The chain couples TRBV12-3 or TRBV12-4 to TRBJ2-5; no definite D call. The V gene lost 3 bases and the J gene lost 3 bases, with 17 bases spanning the gap. The CDR3 runs to 16 residues. The CDR3 DNA follows: TGTGCCAGCAGTTTCTGGCTAGTGGGTCTCAAAGAGACCCAGTACTTC. Encoded protein: CASSFWLVGLKETQYF.

The chain links TRBV4-2 to TRBJ2-7; the D call may be TRBD1 or TRBD2 (5 bases each). Germline-derived CDR1 and CDR2 are LGHNA and YNFKEQ. CDR3 length: 16 amino acids. V lost 6 bases, J lost 4 bases, and 22 bases lay in between. The CDR3 protein is CASSKTKGEGIYEQYF. Written as DNA, the CDR3 is TGTGCCAGCAGTAAGACTAAAGGCGAGGGGATTTACGAGCAGTACTTC.

In the case of this clonotype: Only one base separates this from a far larger clonotype, so it likely reflects a read error. The chain recombines TRBV6-5 with TRBJ2-7, with D possibly being TRBD1 or TRBD2 (5 bases each). The V gene's germline CDR1 is MNHEY and CDR2 SVGAGI. V lost 5 bases, J lost 3 bases, and 14 bases lay in between. The CDR3 consists of 14 residues. This CDR3 is CASSPRDGFYEQYF. The DNA for the CDR3 is TGTGCCAGCAGTCCCCGGGACGGATTCTACGAGCAGTACTTC.

By its share, this clonotype is medium-sized. J is TRBJ2-1 and V is TRBV6-1, with TRBD1 identical over 9 bases. Germline assignment: CDR1 MNHNS and CDR2 SASEGT. The V gene end was trimmed by 5 bases and the J gene end by 6 bases; junction bases not matched to a gene: 11. CDR3 size: 16 residues. CDR3: CASSTTTGGLGNEQFF. CDR3 sequence (DNA): TGTGCCAGCAGTACCACGACAGGGGGTCTAGGCAATGAGCAGTTCTTC.

V usage is TRBV3-1 and J usage is TRBJ2-7; a weak D match, TRBD2 (6 bases). This CDR3 region has 14 residues. The germline V gene has CDR1 LGHDT and CDR2 YNNKEL (reference sequence). Trimming shortened V by 6 bases and J by 6 bases, and 18 bases separated the two germline ends. This CDR3 reads CASSYRRVFGEQYF. DNA for the CDR3: TGTGCCAGCAGTTACAGGAGGGTCTTCGGCGAGCAGTACTTC.

The table lists this clonotype with a few counts. V gene TRBV12-3 or TRBV12-4 combines with J gene TRBJ2-1; 12 nucleotides line up with TRBD2. This CDR3 spans 16 amino acids. J was trimmed by 8 bases and V by 3 bases; bases with no gene match: 8. The chain's CDR3 is CASSFSVLAGGDEQFF. For the CDR3, the DNA is TGTGCCAGCAGTTTCTCTGTACTAGCGGGAGGCGATGAGCAGTTCTTC.

By sample fraction, this clonotype is medium-sized. The chain carries TRBV2 and TRBJ2-7, with 10 bases fitting TRBD1. The CDR3 has 14 amino acids. The V segment lost 6 bases and the J segment 5 bases; nucleotides outside the gene matches: 7. Germline V gives CDR1 SNHLY, CDR2 FYNNEI. The CDR3 protein is CASRGDRGLDEQYF. The CDR3 nucleotides are TGTGCCAGCAGGGGTGACAGGGGGCTCGACGAGCAGTACTTC.

There are many counts of this clonotype. The V gene is TRBV29-1, the J gene TRBJ2-5; D is perhaps TRBD1 or TRBD2 (5 bases each). Germline V gene data show CDR1 as SQVTM and CDR2 as ANQGSEA. V lost 6 bases and J lost 5, with 16 bases in between. CDR3 length equals 13 residues. Here the CDR3 reads CSVGAQIGETQYF. The CDR3 DNA sequence: TGCAGCGTCGGGGCCCAGATAGGGGAGACCCAGTACTTC.

Comments on this clonotype: Since the CDR3 does not end with the conserved phenylalanine or tryptophan, this likely comes from a read error. The chain combines TRBV7-2 with TRBJ2-7, with D perhaps matching TRBD1 or TRBD2 (6 bases each). This CDR3 is 14 amino acids long. CDR1 and CDR2 (germline): SGHTA, FQGNSA. CDR3 region: CVSSSGDSSYEQYS. The CDR3 nucleotides are TGTGTCAGCAGCTCAGGGGACTCCTCCTACGAGCAGTACTCC.

As for this clonotype: A read error likely explains this, since a far larger clone differs by one base. V gene TRBV6-4 combines with J gene TRBJ2-2; D is possibly TRBD1 (6 bases). The CDR3 runs to 15 residues. Trimming left V 4 bases short and J 4 bases short, with 13 bases between. CDR1 MRHNA and CDR2 SNTAGT come from the germline V gene. CDR3 nucleotides: TGTGCCAGCAGTGCCGCGCGAGGGGGCACCGGGGAGCTGTTTTTT. The encoded protein is CASSAARGGTGELFF.

At least ten counts were recorded for this clonotype. V is TRBV7-9 and J is TRBJ2-1; 10 nucleotides agree with TRBD2. CDR1 is SEHNR, CDR2 FQNEAQ, per germline (reference sequence). The V segment lost 4 bases and the J segment 5 bases; nucleotides outside the gene matches: 5. This CDR3 is built from 15 residues. The CDR3 spells CASSSTSGNDNEQFF. DNA for the CDR3: TGTGCCAGCAGCTCCACTAGCGGGAACGACAATGAGCAGTTCTTC.

The chain is built from TRBV6-1 and TRBJ2-7; 11 nucleotides agree with TRBD2. The CDR3 totals 14 residues. With 5 bases clipped from V and 3 bases from J, the junction kept 3 bases outside the gene matches. CDR1 is MNHNS and CDR2 is SASEGT in the germline V gene. The CDR3 here is CASSHGTSGYEQYF. CDR3 in DNA: TGTGCCAGCAGTCACGGGACTAGCGGCTACGAGCAGTACTTC.

A remark on this clonotype: The junction departs from the called germline gene at one end, perhaps through a read error. The genes are TRBV20-1 and TRBJ2-2, with D tentatively TRBD2 (5 bases). This CDR3 spans 15 amino acids. Germline assignment: CDR1 DFQATT and CDR2 SNEGSKA (reference sequence). CDR3 protein: CITRDRFGNTGELFF. DNA of the CDR3: TGCATTACTAGAGATCGGTTCGGGAACACCGGGGAGCTGTTTTTC.